Following are 25 T cell receptor beta chains from one sample sequenced in a study of T cells in women clearing cervical HPV infection. Profiled with immunoSEQ multiplex PCR; TCRdb holds only in-frame clones, not every one. The sample is made up of tens of thousands of clones, and the top ten hold approximately 5% of it. The sample was blood buffy coat. Receptors were obtained from a woman between 18 and 70 years old with a cervical HPV16 infection that either progressed to CIN3+ or cleared (not recorded which).

As concerns this clone: The read ends 3 residues shy of where the CDR3 ends; the end is completed using the germline J gene. The chain has TRBV7-8 and TRBJ2-7; possibly TRBD1 for D (6 bases). The germline V and J ends were trimmed by 0 bases and 1 base, with 7 bases remaining between them. This CDR3 is built from 14 residues. Germline CDR1 and CDR2: SGHVS and FQNEAQ. The covered CDR3 bases are TGTGCCAGCAGCTTAGCCGGACAGTCCTACGAG. Encoded protein: CASSLAGQSYE. The CDR3, in full, reads CASSLAGQSYEQYF.

The DNA read from the CDR3 is TGCAGTGCTAGAGCACACAGACTTGGACTAGCGGGAGGGCCTGAGGAGACG. Protein: CSARAHRLGLAGGPEET. The full-length CDR3 reads as CSARAHRLGLAGGPEETQYF. This sequence joins TRBV20-1 and TRBJ2-3; TRBD2 aligns across 15 bases. The read ends 3 residues early relative to the CDR3; the germline J gene fills the gap. CDR3 length: 20 amino acids. The germline V gene has CDR1 DFQATT and CDR2 SNEGSKA (reference sequence).

Worth noting for this clone: Read coverage stops 3 residues before the CDR3 terminus; the germline J gene supplies the remainder. The chain links TRBV9 to TRBJ1-2; 7 nucleotides align to TRBD1. With V trimmed by 4 bases and J by 7 bases, 16 bases remained unmatched. CDR3 length: 16 residues. The germline CDR1 and CDR2 sequences are SGDLS and YYNGEE. CDR3 bases read: TGTGCCAGCAGCACCGGGACAGAACAAACATCTGGTGGC. Encoded protein: CASSTGTEQTSGG. From start to end, the CDR3 is CASSTGTEQTSGGYTF.

A word on this clone: The read finishes 3 residues shy of the CDR3 end, and the germline J gene is used to complete it. V usage is TRBV5-1 and J usage is TRBJ1-5; D perhaps matches TRBD1 (6 bases). Germline CDR1 and CDR2: SGHRS and YFSETQ. The CDR3 has 14 residues. Trimming took off 4 bases at V and 6 bases at J, with 14 bases between the two ends. The DNA read from the CDR3 is TGCGCCAGCAGCCCTGCGGGGGGCTCTCAGCCC. Amino acid sequence: CASSPAGGSQP. The full CDR3 is CASSPAGGSQPQHF.

Regarding this clone: The observed sequence ends 3 residues before the CDR3 terminus, with the missing tail filled in from the germline J gene. The chain carries TRBV4-2 and TRBJ2-7; TRBD2 matches at 7 bases. V shed 4 bases and J 0 bases; nucleotides not matched to a gene: 6. CDR1 LGHNA and CDR2 YNFKEQ come from the germline V gene. The CDR3 has 15 residues. CDR3 DNA (partial): TGTGCCAGCAGCCTTAGCGGGTTCAGCTCCTACGAG. It encodes CASSLSGFSSYE. In full, the CDR3 is CASSLSGFSSYEQYF.

Details on this clone: The read comes to an end 3 residues before the CDR3 does, leaving the germline J gene to fill in the end. This sequence joins TRBV7-2 and TRBJ2-3; no clear D gene. The CDR3 has 13 residues. Trimming removed 3 bases at V and 1 base at J, with 5 bases between. The V gene's germline CDR1 is SGHTA and CDR2 FQGNSA. CDR3 DNA (partial): TGTGCCAGCAGCTTCCCGGGCACAGATACG. Protein product: CASSFPGTDT. The entire CDR3 reads CASSFPGTDTQYF. The full variable domain, its missing parts supplied by reference TRBV7-2 and TRBJ2-3, is GAGVSQSPSNKVTEKGKDVELRCDPISGHTALYWYRQSLGQGLEFLIYFQGNSAPDKSGLPSDRFSAERTGGSVSTLTIQRTQQEDSAVYLCASSFPGTDTQYFGPGTRLTVL.

In the case of this clone: The CDR3 end lies 3 residues beyond the end of the read and is filled in from the germline J gene. The chain is built from TRBV6-1 and TRBJ2-1; no firm D call. The germline V and J ends were trimmed by 1 base and 4 bases, with 5 bases remaining between them. The CDR3 length is 13 residues. Germline CDR1 MNHNS, CDR2 SASEGT. CDR3 DNA (partial): TGTGCCAGCAGTGAAGGTTCATACAATGAG. Its translation is CASSEGSYNE. The entire CDR3 is CASSEGSYNEQFF.

A note on this clone: The CDR3 extends 3 residues past the end of the read, so its final part is completed from the germline J gene. The gene calls are TRBV5-1 and TRBJ2-1; the match to TRBD1 covers 10 bases. V lost 3 bases to trimming and J lost 2 bases; unmatched junction nucleotides: 2. The CDR3 is made up of 15 amino acids. Germline V gene sequence: CDR1 SGHRS, CDR2 YFSETQ. The CDR3 spells CASSSDRGAYNEQFF. CDR3 bases read: TGCGCCAGCAGCTCGGACAGGGGGGCCTACAATGAG. The full variable domain, in which reference TRBV5-1 and TRBJ2-1 provide the parts outside the CDR3, is KAGVTQTPRYLIKTRGQQVTLSCSPISGHRSVSWYQQTPGQGLQFLFEYFSETQRNKGNFPGRFSGRQFSNSRSEMNVSTLELGDSALYLCASSSDRGAYNEQFFGPGTRLTVL.

As regards this clone: The read finishes 3 residues shy of the CDR3 end, and the germline J gene is used to complete it. This chain connects TRBV6-2 or TRBV6-3 to TRBJ2-2, with a possible D match to TRBD2 (7 bases). This CDR3 is built from 15 residues. The V gene's germline CDR1 is MNHEY and CDR2 SVGEGT. The CDR3 loop reads CASSYNGGLFEKLFF. The covered CDR3 bases are TGTGCCAGCAGTTACAACGGGGGGCTATTTGAAAAG.

In the case of this clone: Read sequence stops 3 residues before the CDR3 end, and the germline J gene provides the missing end. V and J are TRBV19 and TRBJ1-6; no definite D call. The CDR3 is 13 amino acids. The germline CDR1 and CDR2 sequences are LNHDA and SQIVND (reference sequence). V was trimmed by 3 bases and J by 7 bases, leaving 7 bases between them. The CDR3 DNA, read in part, is TGTGCCAGTAGTATTTCACGGAATTCACCC. It specifies CASSISRNSP. From start to end, the CDR3 is CASSISRNSPLHF.

On this clone itself: The read terminates 3 residues before the CDR3 end, so the remaining end is supplied by the germline J gene. The V call is TRBV7-9, the J call TRBJ2-1; no definite D call. Germline lookup yields CDR1 SEHNR and CDR2 FQNEAQ (reference sequence). Trimming removed 1 base from V and 6 bases from J, with 7 bases in between. This CDR3 region has 13 residues. The CDR3 reads CASSLEASNEQFF. CDR3 bases read: TGTGCCAGCAGCTTAGAGGCTAGCAATGAG.

Concerning this clone itself: The read terminates 3 residues ahead of where the CDR3 ends, so the germline J gene completes it. The chain carries TRBV6-4 and TRBJ2-2, with 8 bases that match TRBD2. The CDR3 is 15 residues long. Germline CDR1 and CDR2: MRHNA and SNTAGT. The trim removed 5 bases at V and 4 bases at J, leaving 6 bases unmatched. CDR3 DNA (partial): TGTGCCAGCAGTCTGTCGGGGGGGGGCACCGGGGAG. This gives the protein CASSLSGGGTGE. The full CDR3 is CASSLSGGGTGELFF.

This clone ranks as medium-sized in terms of frequency. The read ends 3 residues shy of where the CDR3 ends; the end is completed using the germline J gene. The V call is TRBV29-1, the J call TRBJ2-3; TRBD2 matches 11 bases. Germline V gene lookup returns CDR1 SQVTM and CDR2 ANQGSEA. The V and J ends lost 6 bases and 2 bases, in that order; junction bases with no gene match: 7. CDR3 length: 15 residues. The part of the CDR3 DNA that was read is TGCAGCGTCTTAGGGACTAGCGGACCCACAGATACG. Its translation is CSVLGTSGPTDT. The full CDR3 protein reads CSVLGTSGPTDTQYF.

A remark on this clone: The CDR3 is cut off 3 residues early in the read; its end comes from the germline J gene. This rearrangement joins TRBV23-1 to TRBJ1-5, with 7 bases matching TRBD1. TRBV23-1 counts as an open reading frame of uncertain function. V shed 4 bases, J shed 3 bases, and the junction held 3 bases outside the gene matches. This CDR3 is built from 14 residues. The part of the CDR3 DNA that was read is TGCGCCAGCAGTCCGACAGGGATCAATCAGCCC. Encoded protein: CASSPTGINQP. The entire CDR3 sequence reads CASSPTGINQPQHF.

Concerning this clone itself: A read error may account for a junction end that differs from germline. The CDR3 is cut off 3 residues early in the read; its end comes from the germline J gene. This sequence joins TRBV7-7 and TRBJ2-1, with TRBD1 identical over 8 bases. Germline CDR1 reads SSHAT; CDR2 reads FNYEAQ (reference sequence). The CDR3 totals 13 residues. CDR3 in amino acids: CASSYTGGHEQFF. The part of the CDR3 DNA that was read is TGTGCTAGCAGCTATACAGGGGGGCATGAG.

Note on this clone: The sequence runs out 3 residues before the end of the CDR3; the remainder is reconstructed from the germline J gene. V usage is TRBV4-1 and J usage is TRBJ1-4; 11 bases are shared with TRBD1. The CDR3 length is 16 residues. J lost 7 bases, V lost 3 bases, and 7 bases had no gene match. Germline V lookup: CDR1 MGHRA, CDR2 YSYEKL. CDR3 DNA, as far as it was read: TGCGCCAGCAGCCAGGCAGTAGGACAGGGGGCTGAAAAA. Protein sequence: CASSQAVGQGAEK. The entire CDR3 sequence reads CASSQAVGQGAEKLFF.

Notes on this clone: The CDR3 end is not reached by the read, which stops 3 residues before it; the germline J gene fills it in. This chain connects TRBV10-3 to TRBJ2-6; TRBD2 matches 7 bases. The V gene end was trimmed by 0 bases and the J gene end by 7 bases; junction bases not matched to a gene: 9. CDR1 and CDR2 from the germline V gene are ENHRY and SYGVKD. The CDR3 spans 17 residues. CDR3 protein: CAISESPAGSGANVLTF. The sequenced part of the CDR3 DNA is TGTGCCATCAGTGAGTCGCCAGCGGGAAGTGGTGCCAACGTC.

On this clone itself: The missing CDR3 end, 3 residues past where the read stops, is filled in from the germline J gene. The genes are TRBV7-9 and TRBJ1-2; D is possibly TRBD1 (6 bases). The CDR3 length is 15 residues. Germline V gene sequence: CDR1 SEHNR, CDR2 FQNEAQ (reference sequence). Partial CDR3 DNA: TGTGCCAGCAGCACCCCGGGGGGCCGCGTGGATGAC. As protein: CASSTPGGRVDD. The complete CDR3 reads CASSTPGGRVDDYTF. The full variable domain, with the rest looked up from reference TRBV7-9 and TRBJ1-2, is DTGVSQNPRHKITKRGQNVTFRCDPISEHNRLYWYRQTLGQGPEFLTYFQNEAQLEKSRLLSDRFSAERPKGSFSTLEIQRTEQGDSAMYLCASSTPGGRVDDYTFGSGTRLTVV.

Details on this clone: The read terminates 3 residues before the CDR3 end, so the remaining end is supplied by the germline J gene. This chain connects TRBV28 to TRBJ2-4; D may be TRBD2 (6 bases). The germline V gene has CDR1 MDHEN and CDR2 SYDVKM. The CDR3 totals 15 residues. The ends were cut back, 6 bases at V and 7 bases at J, with 19 bases in the middle. The CDR3 loop is CASSPALEGLNIQYF. Incomplete CDR3 DNA: TGTGCCAGCAGCCCGGCGTTGGAGGGCCTGAACATT.

Comments on this clone: The observed sequence ends 3 residues before the CDR3 terminus, with the missing tail filled in from the germline J gene. The chain uses TRBV18 and TRBJ1-5; tentatively, D is TRBD1 (6 bases). The CDR3 runs to 13 residues. V lost 5 bases to trimming and J lost 1 base, with 6 bases between them. Germline loops: CDR1 KGHSH, CDR2 LQKENI. CDR3 sequence reads: CASSDRSNQPQHF. CDR3 bases read: TGTGCCAGCTCAGACAGGAGCAATCAGCCC.

The CDR3 sequence: CASSLPRQGYNEQFF. The DNA read from the CDR3 is TGTGCCAGCAGCCTCCCGAGACAGGGCTACAATGAG. The chain links TRBV5-4 to TRBJ2-1; 7 positions agree with TRBD1. Read coverage stops 3 residues before the CDR3 terminus; the germline J gene supplies the remainder. Trimming at V came to 4 bases and at J to 3 bases, leaving 7 bases not matched to a gene. Per germline, CDR1 SGHNT and CDR2 YYREEE (reference sequence). This CDR3 is 15 amino acids long.

On this clone: The read is 3 residues too short to cover the CDR3 end, so that end is filled in from the germline J gene. The chain is built from TRBV18 and TRBJ2-7, with a tentative D call TRBD1 (6 bases). Germline V gives CDR1 KGHSH, CDR2 LQKENI. Trimming removed 2 bases from V and 2 bases from J, with 10 bases in between. This CDR3 contains 14 residues. The CDR3 here is CASSPTGQPYEQYF. CDR3 DNA, as far as it was read: TGTGCCAGCTCACCAACGGGACAACCCTACGAG.

As to this clone: Read sequence stops 3 residues before the CDR3 end, and the germline J gene provides the missing end. The rearrangement joins TRBV5-1 to TRBJ2-7; the D is unclear. Germline loops: CDR1 SGHRS, CDR2 YFSETQ. Trimming removed 2 bases at V and 0 bases at J, with 9 bases between. This CDR3 contains 14 residues. The CDR3 sequence: CASSFRYGSYEQYF. The DNA read from the CDR3 is TGCGCCAGCAGCTTCCGGTATGGCTCCTACGAG.

Remarks on this clone: The read is 3 residues too short to cover the CDR3 end, so that end is filled in from the germline J gene. V is TRBV7-3 and J is TRBJ1-2, with 8 bases that match TRBD1. Germline V lookup: CDR1 SGHTA, CDR2 FQGTGA. This CDR3 has 15 residues. The sequenced CDR3 bases are TGTGCCAGCAGCTTCTGGCAGGGGGCCTACAATGAC. Translated: CASSFWQGAYND. The CDR3 in full is CASSFWQGAYNDYTF.

Concerning this clone: The CDR3 end lies 3 residues beyond the end of the read and is filled in from the germline J gene. J is TRBJ2-5 and V is TRBV19; 14 bases line up with TRBD2. The germline V gene has CDR1 LNHDA and CDR2 SQIVND (reference sequence). V trimming: 5 bases; J trimming: 5 bases; junction bases outside the gene matches: 4. The CDR3 spans 15 residues. The CDR3 loop reads CASSPGTSGGETQYF. CDR3 DNA (partial): TGTGCCAGTAGTCCCGGGACTAGCGGGGGCGAGACC.